This T cell receptor beta chain emerged from a study of blood T cells in healthy people across ages. A word on this clonotype: The antigen remains undetermined. A read error may produce the germline difference seen at one junction end.

Donors were healthy Caucasian individuals from Russia aged roughly 6 to 100. Extracted total RNA amounted to at least 6 micrograms for each sample. The CDR3 is 11 residues long. Germline V gene data show CDR1 as SGHRS and CDR2 as YFSETQ. Broader study findings: The CMV status of each donor remained undetermined, and this could have confounded shifts in expanded clonotypes.

With a J-beta primer mix and a sample-barcoded 5' primer, a second PCR ran roughly 6 to 12 cycles. TCRdb re-derived calls from the 5' RACE reads in MiXCR, one entry per CDR3 protein. The data contain about 830,000 distinct CDR3 sequences, less than 80% of them singletons. The chain recombines TRBV5-1 with TRBJ2-5; D is uncertain. The specimen was blood. The receptor's source is a man aged 25 to 45 in good health. This chain's CDR3 is CASRLEETQYF. In DNA form, the CDR3 reads TGCGCCAGCAGGTTGGAGGAGACCCAGTACTTC.